This entry lists 24 T cell receptor beta chains sequenced from one sample in a study of blood T cell repertoires in COVID-19. Clones were read by immunoSEQ multiplex PCR, and TCRdb kept only the in-frame ones, dropping some. The sample contains 23,000 or so clones, about 92% of which appear only once. The sequenced sample consisted of peripheral blood. The source of these receptors is a human donor in a cohort sampled during active COVID-19.

The chain combines TRBV19 with TRBJ1-2, with D hard to call. Germline V gives CDR1 LNHDA, CDR2 SQIVND (reference sequence). The CDR3 has 14 residues. Trimming removed 8 bases from V and 6 bases from J, with 19 bases in between. CDR3 nucleotides: TGTGCCAGTCATAACCCGACGGACTCTGATGGCTACACCTTC. This translates into CASHNPTDSDGYTF.

This clone appeared a single time. This sequence joins TRBV9 and TRBJ2-3; TRBD2 aligns across 8 bases. Germline assignment: CDR1 SGDLS and CDR2 YYNGEE. Trimming removed 4 bases from V and 0 bases from J; junction bases left unmatched: 4. The CDR3 is made up of 15 amino acids. Here the CDR3 DNA reads TGTGCCAGCAGCTTAACTAGCGGAAGCACAGATACGCAGTATTTT. It translates to CASSLTSGSTDTQYF. Complete variable domain (other parts from reference TRBV9 and TRBJ2-3): DSGVTQTPKHLITATGQRVTLRCSPRSGDLSVYWYQQSLDQGLQFLIQYYNGEERAKGNILERFSAQQFPDLHSELNLSSLELGDSALYFCASSLTSGSTDTQYFGPGTRLTVL.

The V gene is TRBV10-3, the J gene TRBJ2-5; 10 nucleotides line up with TRBD2. The junction had 12 bases not matched to a gene; V was cut back by 0 bases and J by 5 bases. Germline V gives CDR1 ENHRY, CDR2 SYGVKD. The CDR3 sequence is 18 residues long. The CDR3 spells CAISESSGGDSRWETQYF. In DNA, the CDR3 is TGTGCCATCAGTGAGTCGAGCGGGGGGGACTCTCGGTGGGAGACCCAGTACTTC.

The chain is built from TRBV28 and TRBJ1-3, with D unresolved. Germline assignment: CDR1 MDHEN and CDR2 SYDVKM. CDR3 length equals 14 residues. The V gene lost 3 bases and the J gene lost 1 base, with 7 bases spanning the gap. The CDR3 DNA is TGTGCCAGCAGTTTCCAAATTTCTGGAAACACCATATATTTT. Its protein product is CASSFQISGNTIYF.

This chain links TRBV24-1 with TRBJ2-1, with 8 bases identical to TRBD1. The CDR3 covers 16 residues. Trimming removed 2 bases from V and 0 bases from J; junction bases left unmatched: 2. Germline V gene data show CDR1 as KGHDR and CDR2 as SFDVKD. The CDR3 protein is CATSDWGQASYNEQFF. CDR3 sequence (DNA): TGTGCCACCAGTGATTGGGGACAGGCCTCCTACAATGAGCAGTTCTTC.

This clone was counted once. This chain uses TRBV10-3 with TRBJ2-4; weak D call: TRBD1 (6 bases). CDR1 is ENHRY, CDR2 SYGVKD, per germline. V lost 8 bases, J lost 8 bases, and 19 bases lay in between. The CDR3 sequence is 14 residues long. The CDR3 coding sequence is TGTGCCATCGGACAGCAAAGTCGAGGGGACATTCAGTACTTC. Residues: CAIGQQSRGDIQYF.

The chain combines TRBV6-6 with TRBJ1-4; 7 nucleotides match TRBD1. The CDR3 consists of 16 residues. Trimming at V came to 1 base and at J to 7 bases, leaving 9 bases not matched to a gene. Germline CDR1 reads MNHNY; CDR2 reads SVGAGI (reference sequence). The CDR3 coding sequence is TGTGCCAGCAGTTACTTACAGGGGCTCCAGGGTGAAAAACTGTTTTTT. Its protein is CASSYLQGLQGEKLFF.

CDR3 residues: CASSEDQGITF. Written as DNA, the CDR3 is TGTGCCAGCAGTGAAGATCAGGGCATTACCTTC. The chain carries TRBV2 and TRBJ1-2, with a tentative D call TRBD1 (5 bases). Germline loops: CDR1 SNHLY, CDR2 FYNNEI. Trimming pared 1 base from V and 14 bases from J, leaving 11 bases between. The CDR3 runs 11 residues.

A note on this clone: Mismatch with germline at one junction end may stem from a read error. The chain joins TRBV19 to TRBJ1-4; D is possibly TRBD1 (6 bases). The length of the CDR3 is 14 residues. The germline V gene encodes CDR1 LNHDA and CDR2 SQIVND (reference sequence). The CDR3, as DNA: TGTGCCAGTAGTATGGGACATACTAGTGAAAAACTGTTTTTT. It is translated as CASSMGHTSEKLFF.

The chain combines TRBV19 with TRBJ2-2; 8 nucleotides match TRBD1. This CDR3 comprises 14 residues. CDR1 is LNHDA, CDR2 SQIVND, per germline (reference sequence). Trimming cost V 9 bases and J 4 bases; bases outside gene matches: 7. The CDR3 DNA reads as TGTGCCAGCGGACAGGGAACGGGCACCGGGGAGCTGTTTTTT. This sequence encodes CASGQGTGTGELFF.

This chain links TRBV21-1 with TRBJ2-2; the listed D gene, TRBD2, was not tested against the DNA. TRBV21-1 is classified as a pseudogene. The CDR3 totals 19 residues. The CDR3 is CASSKGTGLAGGNTGELFF. CDR3 sequence (DNA): TGTGCCAGCAGCAAAGGAACCGGACTAGCGGGAGGGAACACCGGGGAGCTGTTTTTT.

The chain links TRBV27 to TRBJ2-7; 8 positions match TRBD2. The CDR3 has 16 amino acids. The trim removed 3 bases at V and 0 bases at J, leaving 7 bases unmatched. In germline, CDR1 is MNHEY, CDR2 SMNVEV (reference sequence). The CDR3 reads CASSFHRGRYSYEQYF. The CDR3 DNA sequence: TGTGCCAGCAGTTTCCACCGCGGGAGGTACTCCTACGAGCAGTACTTC.

The sample holds one count of this clone. The V gene is TRBV19, the J gene TRBJ1-5; a possible D gene is TRBD1 (5 bases). The V and J ends lost 4 bases and 3 bases respectively, with 10 bases between them. The CDR3 runs 14 residues. Per germline, CDR1 LNHDA and CDR2 SQIVND (reference sequence). CDR3 in amino acids: CASSSDRYNQPQHF. The CDR3 nucleotides read TGTGCCAGTAGTAGCGACAGATACAATCAGCCCCAGCATTTT.

The V gene is TRBV3-1 (or the pseudogene TRBV3-2), the J gene TRBJ1-2; the D gene is possibly TRBD1 (6 bases). CDR1 and CDR2 from the germline V gene are LGHDT and YNNKEL (reference sequence). Trimming left V 1 base short and J 7 bases short, with 7 bases between. CDR3 length equals 12 residues. The CDR3, as DNA: TGTGCCAGCAGCCAAGGGACAGTTGGCTACACCTTC. It specifies CASSQGTVGYTF.

CDR3 bases: TGTGCCTGGAGTGTACTATCCGGGGAGCTGTTTTTT. It codes for CAWSVLSGELFF. This chain joins TRBV30 and TRBJ2-2, with D unresolved. This CDR3 has 12 residues. Per germline, CDR1 GTSNPN and CDR2 SVGIG (reference sequence). V was shortened by 0 bases and J by 6 bases, with 5 bases between the two germline ends. Combining the CDR3 with reference TRBV30 and TRBJ2-2 gives the whole variable domain SQTIHQWPATLVQPVGSPLSLECTVEGTSNPNLYWYRQAAGRGLQLLFYSVGIGQISSEVPQNLSASRPQDRQFILSSKKLLLSDSGFYLCAWSVLSGELFFGEGSRLTVL.

This chain joins TRBV7-2 and TRBJ2-7; no firm D call. Germline V gene data show CDR1 as SGHTA and CDR2 as FQGNSA. The CDR3 extends over 13 amino acids. The germline V and J ends were trimmed by 5 bases and 0 bases, with 8 bases remaining between them. CDR3 nucleotides: TGTGCCAGCAGCCAGAGGAGCTCCTACGAGCAGTACTTC. Protein sequence: CASSQRSSYEQYF.

This chain links TRBV20-1 with TRBJ2-7, with D possibly matching TRBD2 (5 bases). The CDR3 is 13 amino acids. V gave up 3 bases and J gave up 0 bases, with 9 bases separating them. The germline CDR1 and CDR2 sequences are DFQATT and SNEGSKA (reference sequence). The CDR3 loop is CSASTGVSYEQYF. The CDR3 nucleotides are TGCAGTGCTAGTACCGGGGTCTCCTACGAGCAGTACTTC.

CDR3 nucleotides: TGTGCCAGCAGCCCCGGCGCGGGGACCCCTAATGAAAAACTGTTTTTT. It translates to CASSPGAGTPNEKLFF. J is TRBJ1-4 and V is TRBV7-6; D is possibly TRBD1 (5 bases). This CDR3 region has 16 residues. V lost 5 bases, J lost 3 bases, and 16 bases lay in between. CDR1 SGHVS and CDR2 FNYEAQ come from the germline V gene.

About this clone: Other DNA sequences from this sample encode an identical CDR3 as well. This chain joins TRBV18 and TRBJ2-2; D not resolved. Between the trimmed V and J ends, which lost 3 bases and 1 base, there was a span of 6 bases. Germline loops: CDR1 KGHSH, CDR2 LQKENI. CDR3 length equals 14 residues. The CDR3 bases are TGTGCCAGCTCACCGTCATTGAACACCGGGGAGCTGTTTTTT. Translating gives CASSPSLNTGELFF.

This clone occurred once. The chain uses TRBV9 and TRBJ2-1; maybe TRBD2 (6 bases). The V gene lost 0 bases and the J gene lost 11 bases, with 9 bases spanning the gap. The germline V gene encodes CDR1 SGDLS and CDR2 YYNGEE. The CDR3 spans 12 residues. The CDR3: CASSVEAGQQFF. The CDR3 DNA reads as TGTGCCAGCAGCGTAGAGGCGGGGCAGCAGTTCTTC.

This clone has just one count. V and J are TRBV3-1 (or the pseudogene TRBV3-2) and TRBJ1-2; D ambiguous. This CDR3 spans 14 amino acids. Per germline, CDR1 LGHDT and CDR2 YNNKEL (reference sequence). V was cut by 2 bases and J by 3 bases, with 10 bases left in between. The CDR3 sequence is CASSQNGVHYGYTF. The CDR3 nucleotides read TGTGCCAGCAGCCAAAACGGGGTTCACTATGGCTACACCTTC.

The rearrangement links TRBV24-1 to TRBJ2-1; 12 positions agree with TRBD2. J gave up 8 bases and V 3 bases, and 7 bases lay outside the gene matches. The CDR3 loop spans 16 amino acids. Germline V gene lookup returns CDR1 KGHDR and CDR2 SFDVKD. The CDR3 loop reads CATSDPSGRAGDEQFF. CDR3 DNA: TGTGCCACCAGTGATCCTAGCGGGAGGGCCGGGGATGAGCAGTTCTTC.

V and J are TRBV6-1 and TRBJ2-1; D is possibly TRBD2 (5 bases). The CDR3 loop spans 16 amino acids. V was pared by 2 bases and J by 2 bases, with 13 bases between. Germline V gives CDR1 MNHNS, CDR2 SASEGT. The CDR3 DNA is TGTGCCAGCAGTGAATTGACGGGGTACCCCTACAATGAGCAGTTCTTC. This codes for CASSELTGYPYNEQFF.

A single count supports this clone. This chain connects TRBV11-3 to TRBJ2-1; D is ambiguous. Looked up from germline, CDR1 is SGHNT and CDR2 is YENEEA. The CDR3 is made up of 14 amino acids. Trimming cost V 5 bases and J 6 bases, with 14 bases left between them. For the CDR3, the DNA is TGTGCCAGCAGCCCGCGAATCCGTACCAATGAGCAGTTCTTC. Encoded protein: CASSPRIRTNEQFF.